This note documents a single TCR beta chain sequence. This sample is drawn from a study of blood T cell repertoires in COVID-19. The CDR3 contains 17 residues. Trimming removed 3 bases from V and 1 base from J; junction bases left unmatched: 6. The germline V gene has CDR1 LNHDA and CDR2 SQIVND (reference sequence). The table came from immunoSEQ multiplex PCR; TCRdb's copy has only in-frame clones and leaves some out. The repertoire has 73,000 or so clones, around 80% of them found once; the top ten carry roughly 5%. Specimen: peripheral blood. The TCR was taken from a man in his forties or fifties with active COVID-19. The V gene is TRBV19, the J gene TRBJ1-5; 10 positions match TRBD1. The chain's CDR3 is CASSMDRGGESNQPQHF. The CDR3 bases are TGTGCCAGTAGTATGGACAGGGGGGGAGAAAGCAATCAGCCCCAGCATTTT.